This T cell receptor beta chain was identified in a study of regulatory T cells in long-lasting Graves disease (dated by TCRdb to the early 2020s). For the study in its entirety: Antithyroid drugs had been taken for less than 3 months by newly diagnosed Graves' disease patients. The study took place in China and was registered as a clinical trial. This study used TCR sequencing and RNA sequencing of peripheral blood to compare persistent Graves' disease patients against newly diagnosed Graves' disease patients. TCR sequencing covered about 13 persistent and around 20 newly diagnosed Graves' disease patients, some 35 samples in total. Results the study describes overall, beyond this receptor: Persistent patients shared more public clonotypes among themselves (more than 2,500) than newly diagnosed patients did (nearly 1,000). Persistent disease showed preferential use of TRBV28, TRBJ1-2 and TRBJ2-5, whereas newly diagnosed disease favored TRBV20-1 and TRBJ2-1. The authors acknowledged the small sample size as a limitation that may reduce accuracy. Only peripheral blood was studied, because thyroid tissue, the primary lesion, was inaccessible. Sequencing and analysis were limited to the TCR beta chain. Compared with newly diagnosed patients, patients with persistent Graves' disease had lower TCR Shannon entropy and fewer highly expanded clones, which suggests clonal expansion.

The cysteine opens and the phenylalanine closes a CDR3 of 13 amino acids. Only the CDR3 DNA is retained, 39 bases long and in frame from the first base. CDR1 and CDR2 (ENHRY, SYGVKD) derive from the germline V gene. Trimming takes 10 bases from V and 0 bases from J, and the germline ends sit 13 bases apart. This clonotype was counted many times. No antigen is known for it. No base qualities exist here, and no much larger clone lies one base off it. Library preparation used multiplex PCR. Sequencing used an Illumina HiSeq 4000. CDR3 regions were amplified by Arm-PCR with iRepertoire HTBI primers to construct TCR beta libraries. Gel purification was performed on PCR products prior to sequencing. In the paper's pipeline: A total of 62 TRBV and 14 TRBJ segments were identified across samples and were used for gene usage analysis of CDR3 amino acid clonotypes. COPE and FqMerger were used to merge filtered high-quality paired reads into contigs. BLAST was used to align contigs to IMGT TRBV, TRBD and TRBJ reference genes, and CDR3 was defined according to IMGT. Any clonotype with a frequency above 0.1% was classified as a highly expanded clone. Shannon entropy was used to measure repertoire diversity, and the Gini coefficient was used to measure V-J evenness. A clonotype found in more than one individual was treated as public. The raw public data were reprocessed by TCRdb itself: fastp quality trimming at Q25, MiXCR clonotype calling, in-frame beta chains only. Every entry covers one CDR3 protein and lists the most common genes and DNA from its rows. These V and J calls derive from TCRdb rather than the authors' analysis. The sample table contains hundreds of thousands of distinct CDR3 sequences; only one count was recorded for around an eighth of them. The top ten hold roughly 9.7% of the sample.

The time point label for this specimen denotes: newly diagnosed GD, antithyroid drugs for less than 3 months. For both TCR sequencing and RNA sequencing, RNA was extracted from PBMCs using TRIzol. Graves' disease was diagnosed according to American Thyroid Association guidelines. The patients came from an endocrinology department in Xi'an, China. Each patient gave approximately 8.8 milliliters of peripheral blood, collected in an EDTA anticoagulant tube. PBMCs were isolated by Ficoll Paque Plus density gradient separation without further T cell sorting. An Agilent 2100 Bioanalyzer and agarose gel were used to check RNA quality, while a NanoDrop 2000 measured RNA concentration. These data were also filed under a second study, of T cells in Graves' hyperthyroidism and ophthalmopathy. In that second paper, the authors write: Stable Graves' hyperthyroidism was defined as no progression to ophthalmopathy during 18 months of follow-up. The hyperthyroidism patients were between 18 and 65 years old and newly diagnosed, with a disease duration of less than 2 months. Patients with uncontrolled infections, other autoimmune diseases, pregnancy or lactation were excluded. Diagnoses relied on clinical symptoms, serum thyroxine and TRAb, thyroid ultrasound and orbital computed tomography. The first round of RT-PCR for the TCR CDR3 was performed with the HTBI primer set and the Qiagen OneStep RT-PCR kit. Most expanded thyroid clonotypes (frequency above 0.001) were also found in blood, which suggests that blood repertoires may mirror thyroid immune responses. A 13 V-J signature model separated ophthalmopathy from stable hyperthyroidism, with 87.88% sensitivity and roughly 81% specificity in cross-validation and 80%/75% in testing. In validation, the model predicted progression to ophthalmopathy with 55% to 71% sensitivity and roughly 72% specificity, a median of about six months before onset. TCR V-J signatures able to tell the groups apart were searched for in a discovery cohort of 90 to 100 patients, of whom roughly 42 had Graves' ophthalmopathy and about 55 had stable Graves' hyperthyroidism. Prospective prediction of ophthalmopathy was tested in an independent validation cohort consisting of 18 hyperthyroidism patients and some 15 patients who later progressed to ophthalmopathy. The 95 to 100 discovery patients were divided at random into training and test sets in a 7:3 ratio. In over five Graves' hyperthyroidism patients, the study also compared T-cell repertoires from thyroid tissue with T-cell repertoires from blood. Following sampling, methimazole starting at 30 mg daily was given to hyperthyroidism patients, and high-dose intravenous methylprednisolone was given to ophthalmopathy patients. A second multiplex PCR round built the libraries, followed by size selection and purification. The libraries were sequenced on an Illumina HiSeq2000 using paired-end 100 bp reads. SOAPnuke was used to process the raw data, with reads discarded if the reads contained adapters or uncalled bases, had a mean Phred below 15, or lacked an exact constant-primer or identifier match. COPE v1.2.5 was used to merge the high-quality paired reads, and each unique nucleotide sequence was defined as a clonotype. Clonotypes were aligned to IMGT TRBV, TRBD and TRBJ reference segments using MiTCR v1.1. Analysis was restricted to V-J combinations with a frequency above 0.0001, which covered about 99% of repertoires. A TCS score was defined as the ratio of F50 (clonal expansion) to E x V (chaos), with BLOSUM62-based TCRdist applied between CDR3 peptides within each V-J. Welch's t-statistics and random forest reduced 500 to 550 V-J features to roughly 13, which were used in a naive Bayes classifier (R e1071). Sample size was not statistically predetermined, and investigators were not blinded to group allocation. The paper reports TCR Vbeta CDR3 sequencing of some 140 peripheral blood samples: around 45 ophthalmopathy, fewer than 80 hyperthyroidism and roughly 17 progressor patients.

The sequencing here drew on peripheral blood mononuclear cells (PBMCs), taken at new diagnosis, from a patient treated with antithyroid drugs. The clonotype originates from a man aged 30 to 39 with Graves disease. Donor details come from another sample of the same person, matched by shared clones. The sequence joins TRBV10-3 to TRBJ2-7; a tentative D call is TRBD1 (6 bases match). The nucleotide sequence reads TGTGCCACCTCCCCGGGACACTCCTACGAGCAGTACTTC. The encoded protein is CATSPGHSYEQYF.